Reported below is one T cell receptor beta chain. It lacks a known antigen. No much larger clone exists at a distance of one base, and base qualities are not known. The germline V gene (reference sequence) yields DFQATT for CDR1 and SNEGSKA for CDR2. Trimming removed 5 bases from V and 4 bases from J, leaving 11 bases between the germline ends. The cysteine opens and the phenylalanine closes a CDR3 of 13 amino acids. Here the CDR3 DNA is all that survives: 39 bases in frame from base 1. The sample originates from a study of T cell repertoires in cytomegalovirus infection (dated by TCRdb to about 2019). With respect to the entire study: The HLA type of each donor mattered for the analysis, because public TCR beta signatures pointed to carriage of CMV infection along with the matching HLA type.

Sequenced using an Illumina HiSeq 1500. In-frame beta chains were kept once TCRdb had trimmed the public reads at Q25 with fastp and called clones with MiXCR. Every distinct CDR3 protein forms one entry, paired with its most common genes and DNA. The sample table holds 230,000 or so distinct CDR3 sequences, of which 15% to 20% were seen once. The top ten hold less than 50% of the sample. General findings and caveats noted by the study authors: In both this cohort and an independent cohort of 300 to 450 donors, the cumulative frequency of public TCR beta family members distinguished carriers of CMV infection plus the relevant HLA type. The ex vivo response was dominated by HLA-C-restricted CMV-specific TCR beta clonotypes, which also provided the single most frequent clonotype in two of eight donors.

The receptor chain draws on TRBV20-1 and TRBJ2-2; no D gene can be assigned with confidence. Sequencing was performed on CD8+ T cells from PBMCs. The TCR sequence derives from a human donor in good health (CMV status not recorded). Some clones in this sample may be carry-over from other donors' samples. CDR3 loop: CSARARLTGELFF. The sequence in DNA is TGCAGTGCTCGGGCTCGCCTCACCGGGGAGCTGTTTTTT.